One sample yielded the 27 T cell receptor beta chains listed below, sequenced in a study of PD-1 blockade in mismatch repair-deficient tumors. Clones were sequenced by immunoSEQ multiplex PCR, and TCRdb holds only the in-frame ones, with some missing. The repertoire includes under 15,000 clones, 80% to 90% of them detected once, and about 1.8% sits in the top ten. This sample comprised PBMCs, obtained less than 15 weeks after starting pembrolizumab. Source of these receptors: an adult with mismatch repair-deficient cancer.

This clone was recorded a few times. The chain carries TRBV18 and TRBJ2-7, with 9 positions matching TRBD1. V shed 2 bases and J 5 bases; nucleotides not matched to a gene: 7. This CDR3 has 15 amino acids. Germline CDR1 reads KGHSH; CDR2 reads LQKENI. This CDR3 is CASSPLGQGNHEQYF. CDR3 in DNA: TGTGCCAGCTCACCATTGGGACAGGGTAACCACGAGCAGTACTTC.

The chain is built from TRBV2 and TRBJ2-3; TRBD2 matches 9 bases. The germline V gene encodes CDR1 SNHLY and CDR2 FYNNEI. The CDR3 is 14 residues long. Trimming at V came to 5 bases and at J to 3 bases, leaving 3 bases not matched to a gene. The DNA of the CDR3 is TGTGCCAGCAGTTACACTAGCGGGACAGATACGCAGTATTTT. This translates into CASSYTSGTDTQYF.

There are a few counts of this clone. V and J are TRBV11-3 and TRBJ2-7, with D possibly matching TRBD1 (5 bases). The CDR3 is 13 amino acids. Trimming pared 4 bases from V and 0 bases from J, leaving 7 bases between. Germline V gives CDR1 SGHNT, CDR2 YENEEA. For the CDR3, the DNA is TGTGCCAGCAGCTCGGACAACTCCTACGAGCAGTACTTC. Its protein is CASSSDNSYEQYF.

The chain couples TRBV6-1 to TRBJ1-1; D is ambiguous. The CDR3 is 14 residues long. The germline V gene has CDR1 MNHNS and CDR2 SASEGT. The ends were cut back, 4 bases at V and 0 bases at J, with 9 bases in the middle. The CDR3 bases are TGTGCCAGCAGTGCCGACAACCTGAACACTGAAGCTTTCTTT. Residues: CASSADNLNTEAFF.

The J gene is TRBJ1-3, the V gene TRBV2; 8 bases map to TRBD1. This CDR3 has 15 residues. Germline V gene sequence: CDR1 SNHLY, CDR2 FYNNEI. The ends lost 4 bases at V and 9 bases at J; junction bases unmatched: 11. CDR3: CASSANWGTGSTIYF. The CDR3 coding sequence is TGTGCCAGCAGTGCGAATTGGGGGACAGGCTCCACCATATATTTT. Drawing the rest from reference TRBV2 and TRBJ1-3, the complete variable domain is EPEVTQTPSHQVTQMGQEVILRCVPISNHLYFYWYRQILGQKVEFLVSFYNNEISEKSEIFDDQFSVERPDGSNFTLKIRSTKLEDSAMYFCASSANWGTGSTIYFGEGSWLTVV.

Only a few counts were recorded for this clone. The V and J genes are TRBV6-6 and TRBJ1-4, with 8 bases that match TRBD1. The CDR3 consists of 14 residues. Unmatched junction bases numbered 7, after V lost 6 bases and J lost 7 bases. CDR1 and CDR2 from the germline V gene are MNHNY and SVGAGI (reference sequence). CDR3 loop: CASSRTGFSEKLFF. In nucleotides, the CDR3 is TGTGCCAGCAGCCGGACAGGGTTTAGTGAAAAACTGTTTTTT.

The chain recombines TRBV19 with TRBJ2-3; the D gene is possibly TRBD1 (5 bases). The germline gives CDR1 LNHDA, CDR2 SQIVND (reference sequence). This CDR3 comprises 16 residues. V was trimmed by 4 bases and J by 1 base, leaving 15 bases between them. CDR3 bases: TGTGCCAGTAGTACAGGGTGGACCCGGGGCACAGATACGCAGTATTTT. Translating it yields CASSTGWTRGTDTQYF.

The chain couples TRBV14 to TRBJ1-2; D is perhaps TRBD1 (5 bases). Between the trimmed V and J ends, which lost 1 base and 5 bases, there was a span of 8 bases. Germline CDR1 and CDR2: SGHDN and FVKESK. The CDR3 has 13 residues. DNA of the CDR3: TGTGCCAGCAGCCAAGGACAGTTTTATGGCTACACCTTC. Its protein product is CASSQGQFYGYTF.

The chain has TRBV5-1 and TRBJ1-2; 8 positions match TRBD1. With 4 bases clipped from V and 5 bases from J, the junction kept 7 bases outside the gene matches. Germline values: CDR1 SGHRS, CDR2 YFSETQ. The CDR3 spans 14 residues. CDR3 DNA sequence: TGCGCCAGCAGCGCGGACAGGGCCTGGTATGGCTACACCTTC. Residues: CASSADRAWYGYTF.

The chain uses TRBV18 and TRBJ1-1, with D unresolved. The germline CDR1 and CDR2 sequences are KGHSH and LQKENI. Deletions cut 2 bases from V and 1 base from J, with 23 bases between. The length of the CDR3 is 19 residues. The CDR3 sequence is CASSPRERAPQHGNTEAFF. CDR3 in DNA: TGTGCCAGCTCACCAAGGGAGCGCGCGCCCCAGCATGGGAACACTGAAGCTTTCTTT.

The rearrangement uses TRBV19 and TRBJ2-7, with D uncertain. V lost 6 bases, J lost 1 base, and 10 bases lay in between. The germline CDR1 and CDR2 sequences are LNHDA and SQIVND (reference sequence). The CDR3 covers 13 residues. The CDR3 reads CASSPGPSYEQYF. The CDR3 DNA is TGTGCCAGTAGCCCCGGTCCGTCCTACGAGCAGTACTTC.

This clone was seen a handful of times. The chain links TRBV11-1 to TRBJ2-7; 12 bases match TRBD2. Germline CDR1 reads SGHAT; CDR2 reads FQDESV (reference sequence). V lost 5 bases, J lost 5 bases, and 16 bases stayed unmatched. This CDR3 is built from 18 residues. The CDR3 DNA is TGTGCCAGCAGCCCGAAAATGAAAACTAGCGGGAGGACCCACGAGCAGTACTTC. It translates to CASSPKMKTSGRTHEQYF.

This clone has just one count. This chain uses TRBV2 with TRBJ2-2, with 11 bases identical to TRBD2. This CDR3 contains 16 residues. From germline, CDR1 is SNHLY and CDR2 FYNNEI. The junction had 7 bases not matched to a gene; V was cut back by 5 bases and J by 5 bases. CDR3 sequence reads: CASSLLGLAATGELFF. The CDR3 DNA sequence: TGTGCCAGCAGTCTTTTGGGACTAGCGGCTACCGGGGAGCTGTTTTTT.

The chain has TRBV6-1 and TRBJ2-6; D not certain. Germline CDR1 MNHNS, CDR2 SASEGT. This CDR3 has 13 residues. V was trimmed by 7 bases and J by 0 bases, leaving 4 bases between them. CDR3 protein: CASINSGANVLTF. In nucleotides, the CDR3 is TGTGCCAGCATAAACTCTGGGGCCAACGTCCTGACTTTC.

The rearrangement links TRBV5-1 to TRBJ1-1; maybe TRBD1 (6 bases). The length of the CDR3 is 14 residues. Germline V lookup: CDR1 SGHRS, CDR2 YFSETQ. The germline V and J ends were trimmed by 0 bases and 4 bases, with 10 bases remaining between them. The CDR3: CASSLGGGGTEAFF. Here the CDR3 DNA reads TGCGCCAGCAGCTTGGGAGGGGGGGGCACTGAAGCTTTCTTT.

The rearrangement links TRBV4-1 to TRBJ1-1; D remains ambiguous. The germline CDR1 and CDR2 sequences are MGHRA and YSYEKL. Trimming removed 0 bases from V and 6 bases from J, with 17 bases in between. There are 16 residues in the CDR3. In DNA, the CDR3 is TGCGCCAGCAGCCAAGATAGGCAGCGGTTACGGCCTGAAGCTTTCTTT. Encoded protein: CASSQDRQRLRPEAFF.

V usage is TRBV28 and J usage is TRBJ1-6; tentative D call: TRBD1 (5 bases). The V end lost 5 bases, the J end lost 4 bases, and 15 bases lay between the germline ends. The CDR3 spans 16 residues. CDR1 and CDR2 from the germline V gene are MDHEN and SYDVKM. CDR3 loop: CASSPVTGLYNSPLHF. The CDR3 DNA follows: TGTGCCAGCAGTCCCGTAACGGGACTGTATAATTCACCCCTCCACTTT.

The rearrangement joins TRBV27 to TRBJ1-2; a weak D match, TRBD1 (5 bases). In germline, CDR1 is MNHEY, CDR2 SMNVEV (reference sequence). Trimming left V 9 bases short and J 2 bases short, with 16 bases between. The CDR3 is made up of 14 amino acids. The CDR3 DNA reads TGTGCCAGACCCGCCCAGGGCCTGAACTATGGCTACACCTTC. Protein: CARPAQGLNYGYTF.

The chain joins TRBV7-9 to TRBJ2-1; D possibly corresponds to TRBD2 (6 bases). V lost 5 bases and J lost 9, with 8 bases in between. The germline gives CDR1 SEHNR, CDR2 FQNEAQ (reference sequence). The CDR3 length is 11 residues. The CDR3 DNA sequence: TGTGCCAGCAGCCCCGGGGGTGAGCAGTTCTTC. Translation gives CASSPGGEQFF.

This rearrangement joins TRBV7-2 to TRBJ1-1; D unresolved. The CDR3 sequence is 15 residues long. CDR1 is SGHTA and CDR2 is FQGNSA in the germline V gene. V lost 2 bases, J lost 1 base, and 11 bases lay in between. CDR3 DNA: TGTGCCAGCAGCTTATACAGAGTTGCGAACACTGAAGCTTTCTTT. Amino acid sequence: CASSLYRVANTEAFF.

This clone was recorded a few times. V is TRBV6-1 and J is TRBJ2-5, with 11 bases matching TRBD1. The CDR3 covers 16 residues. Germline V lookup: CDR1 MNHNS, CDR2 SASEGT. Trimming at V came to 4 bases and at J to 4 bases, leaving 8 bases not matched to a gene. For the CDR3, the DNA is TGTGCCAGCAGTGGATGGACAGGGGGCATGGGAGAGACCCAGTACTTC. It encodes CASSGWTGGMGETQYF.

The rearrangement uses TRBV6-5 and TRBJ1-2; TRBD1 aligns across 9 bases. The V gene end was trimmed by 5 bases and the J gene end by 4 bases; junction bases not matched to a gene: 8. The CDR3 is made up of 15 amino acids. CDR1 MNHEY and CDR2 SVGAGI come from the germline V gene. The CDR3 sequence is CASSNPGTGFYGYTF. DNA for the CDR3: TGTGCCAGCAGTAACCCGGGGACAGGGTTCTATGGCTACACCTTC.

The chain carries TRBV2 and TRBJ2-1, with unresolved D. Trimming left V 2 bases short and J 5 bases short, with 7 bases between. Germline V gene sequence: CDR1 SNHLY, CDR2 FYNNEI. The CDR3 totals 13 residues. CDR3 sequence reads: CASSEPLDNEQFF. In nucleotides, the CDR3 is TGTGCCAGCAGTGAACCCCTCGACAATGAGCAGTTCTTC.

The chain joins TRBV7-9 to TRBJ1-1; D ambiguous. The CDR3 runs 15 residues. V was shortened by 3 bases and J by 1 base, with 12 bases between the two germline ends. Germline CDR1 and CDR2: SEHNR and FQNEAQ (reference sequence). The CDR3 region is CASSFKKSSNTEAFF. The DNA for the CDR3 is TGTGCCAGCAGCTTTAAAAAGAGCTCGAACACTGAAGCTTTCTTT.

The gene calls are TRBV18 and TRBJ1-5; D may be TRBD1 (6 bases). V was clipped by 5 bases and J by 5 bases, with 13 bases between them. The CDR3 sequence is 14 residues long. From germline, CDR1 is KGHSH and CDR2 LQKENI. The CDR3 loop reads CASSDSQGYQPQHF. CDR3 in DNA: TGTGCCAGCTCAGACTCACAGGGCTATCAGCCCCAGCATTTT.

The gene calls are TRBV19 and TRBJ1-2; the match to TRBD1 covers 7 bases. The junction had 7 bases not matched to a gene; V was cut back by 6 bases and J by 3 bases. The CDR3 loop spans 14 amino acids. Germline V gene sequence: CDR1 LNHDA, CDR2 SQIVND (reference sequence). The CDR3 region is CASRTGQPHYGYTF. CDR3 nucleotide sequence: TGTGCCAGTAGGACGGGACAGCCACACTATGGCTACACCTTC. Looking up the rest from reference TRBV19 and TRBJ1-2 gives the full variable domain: DGGITQSPKYLFRKEGQNVTLSCEQNLNHDAMYWYRQDPGQGLRLIYYSQIVNDFQKGDIAEGYSVSREKKESFPLTVTSAQKNPTAFYLCASRTGQPHYGYTFGSGTRLTVV.

CDR3 bases: TGTGCCAGCAGCAAATTTTGGGACCTTATGGGACAAAATGAGCAGTTCTTC. Protein sequence: CASSKFWDLMGQNEQFF. The chain couples TRBV21-1 to TRBJ2-1; the table calls TRBD1, which could not be checked here. TRBV21-1 is reported as a pseudogene. The CDR3 runs 17 residues.